What follows are 26 T cell receptor beta chains derived from one specimen sequenced in a study of sequential checkpoint blockade in melanoma. Treatment denoted: randomized to nivolumab then ipilimumab (arm A) or the reverse (arm B). Repertoires were generated with immunoSEQ multiplex PCR, while TCRdb's copy carries only in-frame clones and drops some. The repertoire has tens of thousands of clones, approximately 86% of them found once; the top ten carry about a sixth. Material: CD8+ T cells sorted from blood (inferred from file names), obtained from a patient given nivolumab and ipilimumab in sequence. The source is a human donor with melanoma.

As to this clone: Other DNA sequences within the sample encode an identical CDR3. V usage is TRBV6-5 and J usage is TRBJ2-7, with TRBD2 matching over 7 bases. J gave up 3 bases and V 6 bases, and 5 bases lay outside the gene matches. Germline V CDR1 and CDR2: MNHEY, SVGAGI. The CDR3 contains 13 residues. CDR3 nucleotides: TGTGCCAGCAGATCCCCGGGAGGCTACGAGCAGTACTTC. Translated, it gives CASRSPGGYEQYF.

The rearrangement joins TRBV4-2 to TRBJ2-7; 11 bases are a match to TRBD2. CDR1 LGHNA and CDR2 YNFKEQ come from the germline V gene. With 0 bases clipped from V and 3 bases from J, the junction kept 7 bases outside the gene matches. The CDR3 sequence is 17 residues long. As DNA, the CDR3 is TGTGCCAGCAGCCAAGATTCTCTAGCGGGAGGCCACTACGAGCAGTACTTC. Protein sequence: CASSQDSLAGGHYEQYF.

The genes are TRBV19 and TRBJ1-2; 9 bases line up with TRBD1. The V and J ends lost 4 bases and 4 bases, in that order; junction bases with no gene match: 7. Germline CDR1 and CDR2: LNHDA and SQIVND (reference sequence). CDR3 length: 15 amino acids. CDR3 in amino acids: CASSTNTGGLYGYTF. CDR3 in DNA: TGTGCCAGTAGTACCAACACAGGGGGCCTCTATGGCTACACCTTC.

This chain links TRBV19 with TRBJ1-1; possibly TRBD1 for D (5 bases). Trimming left V 10 bases short and J 4 bases short, with 13 bases between. Looked up from germline, CDR1 is LNHDA and CDR2 is SQIVND (reference sequence). This CDR3 region has 12 residues. In DNA, the CDR3 is TGTGCCACTGCAGTCGGGGGCACTGAAGCTTTCTTT. Translation: CATAVGGTEAFF.

The chain carries TRBV9 and TRBJ2-4; 7 bases agree with TRBD1. The CDR3 loop spans 14 amino acids. V trimming: 3 bases; J trimming: 8 bases; junction bases outside the gene matches: 8. Germline V CDR1 and CDR2: SGDLS, YYNGEE. The CDR3 protein is CASSAQGLGDIQYF. CDR3 nucleotides: TGTGCCAGCAGCGCACAGGGGCTTGGGGACATTCAGTACTTC.

This rearrangement joins TRBV5-4 to TRBJ2-7; tentatively, D is TRBD1 (5 bases). This CDR3 is built from 13 residues. V lost 5 bases to trimming and J lost 3 bases, with 12 bases between them. CDR1 is SGHNT and CDR2 is YYREEE in the germline V gene (reference sequence). As DNA, the CDR3 is TGTGCCAGCAGGGGTGACAGAGACTACGAGCAGTACTTC. Translating gives CASRGDRDYEQYF.

The chain uses TRBV28 and TRBJ2-7, with 9 bases fitting TRBD2. Germline lookup yields CDR1 MDHEN and CDR2 SYDVKM. V was pared by 8 bases and J by 7 bases, with 12 bases of the junction left unmatched. The CDR3 runs to 14 residues. CDR3 amino acids: CASASSAGGEEQYF. CDR3 sequence (DNA): TGTGCCAGCGCCTCTTCAGCGGGAGGAGAAGAGCAGTACTTC.

This chain uses TRBV5-1 with TRBJ2-5; D might be TRBD2 (5 bases). This CDR3 region has 15 residues. V was clipped by 0 bases and J by 2 bases, with 11 bases between them. The V gene's germline CDR1 is SGHRS and CDR2 YFSETQ. The CDR3 nucleotides read TGCGCCAGCAGCTTGGTGGCTAGCCCACAAGAGACCCAGTACTTC. Translating it yields CASSLVASPQETQYF. The complete variable domain, with remaining parts taken from reference TRBV5-1 and TRBJ2-5, reads KAGVTQTPRYLIKTRGQQVTLSCSPISGHRSVSWYQQTPGQGLQFLFEYFSETQRNKGNFPGRFSGRQFSNSRSEMNVSTLELGDSALYLCASSLVASPQETQYFGPGTRLLVL.

The chain uses TRBV19 and TRBJ2-5; possible D gene TRBD2, 6 bases. The J call may be wrong; the DNA end is better matched by TRBJ2-7. Germline lookup yields CDR1 LNHDA and CDR2 SQIVND (reference sequence). There are 14 residues in the CDR3. The CDR3 sequence: CASSSTGVSYEQYF. The CDR3 region has the DNA TGTGCCAGTAGTTCGACGGGGGTCTCCTACGAGCAGTACTTC.

The chain joins TRBV19 to TRBJ2-1; D gene ambiguous. Germline CDR1 LNHDA, CDR2 SQIVND (reference sequence). The CDR3 is 15 residues long. The V gene lost 3 bases and the J gene lost 6 bases, with 15 bases spanning the gap. This chain's CDR3 is CASSMSGSTSNEQFF. In nucleotides, the CDR3 is TGTGCCAGTAGTATGTCAGGAAGTACCTCCAATGAGCAGTTCTTC.

The rearrangement links TRBV27 to TRBJ1-2; D is possibly TRBD1 (6 bases). Trimming left V 2 bases short and J 4 bases short, with 14 bases between. This CDR3 spans 15 amino acids. Germline-derived CDR1 and CDR2 are MNHEY and SMNVEV (reference sequence). CDR3 DNA sequence: TGTGCCAGCAGTTTAGCGGGGGCGGGTGGCTATGGCTACACCTTC. This translates into CASSLAGAGGYGYTF.

The chain is built from TRBV11-2 and TRBJ1-2, with TRBD1 matching over 7 bases. CDR1 is SGHAT, CDR2 FQNNGV, per germline. The V segment lost 5 bases and the J segment 8 bases; nucleotides outside the gene matches: 5. The CDR3 runs to 12 residues. The CDR3 nucleotides are TGTGCCAGCAGCGGAACAGGGGCCGGCTACACCTTC. This codes for CASSGTGAGYTF. The entire variable domain, with the rest obtained from reference TRBV11-2 and TRBJ1-2, is as follows: EAGVAQSPRYKIIEKRQSVAFWCNPISGHATLYWYQQILGQGPKLLIQFQNNGVVDDSQLPKDRFSAERLKGVDSTLKIQPAKLEDSAVYLCASSGTGAGYTFGSGTRLTVV.

On this clone: Sequence at one end of the junction differs from germline and may be a read error. The chain couples TRBV5-6 to TRBJ1-1; 7 bases agree with TRBD1. The CDR3 spans 15 residues. Looked up from germline, CDR1 is SGHDT and CDR2 is YYEEEE. The CDR3 here is CASSLQSALLRRGAF. The CDR3 DNA sequence: TGTGCCAGCAGCTTGCAATCGGCCTTACTCCGCAGGGGGGCTTTT.

V gene TRBV6-1 combines with J gene TRBJ2-7; 9 bases map to TRBD2. The CDR3 runs 15 residues. Germline CDR1 reads MNHNS; CDR2 reads SASEGT. The V gene end was trimmed by 1 base and the J gene end by 3 bases; junction bases not matched to a gene: 4. The CDR3 DNA follows: TGTGCCAGCAGTGAAGAATCGCGGGGGGGCTACGAGCAGTACTTC. Translating gives CASSEESRGGYEQYF.

V is TRBV5-1 and J is TRBJ1-5, with 9 bases identical to TRBD1. CDR3 size: 15 residues. V lost 0 bases and J lost 4; bases outside the gene matches: 2. Germline CDR1 and CDR2: SGHRS and YFSETQ. CDR3 coding DNA: TGCGCCAGCAGCTTGGCCGGGACAGGGAATCAGCCCCAGCATTTT. The encoded protein is CASSLAGTGNQPQHF.

The rearrangement links TRBV29-1 to TRBJ2-7; D may be TRBD1 (5 bases). Germline V lookup: CDR1 SQVTM, CDR2 ANQGSEA. This CDR3 comprises 14 residues. The ends were cut back, 5 bases at V and 3 bases at J, with 17 bases in the middle. CDR3 region: CSVRKGLGYYEQYF. The CDR3 DNA sequence: TGCAGCGTTCGTAAGGGGCTCGGCTACTACGAGCAGTACTTC.

This clone was detected only a few times. The V and J genes are TRBV7-2 and TRBJ2-1; 8 positions agree with TRBD2. The CDR3 is made up of 15 amino acids. Looked up from germline, CDR1 is SGHTA and CDR2 is FQGNSA. After removal of 5 bases from V and 5 bases from J, the junction contained 8 bases not matched to a gene. The CDR3 is CASSLAGTRNNEQFF. The CDR3 nucleotides read TGTGCCAGCAGCCTTGCCGGGACTAGAAACAATGAGCAGTTCTTC.

This chain joins TRBV28 and TRBJ2-7; D possibly corresponds to TRBD1 (6 bases). The length of the CDR3 is 14 residues. V was pared by 6 bases and J by 3 bases, with 15 bases between. Germline values: CDR1 MDHEN, CDR2 SYDVKM. The CDR3 nucleotides read TGTGCCAGCAGACTCAGGGGTCCCCACTACGAGCAGTACTTC. As protein: CASRLRGPHYEQYF.

V gene TRBV19 combines with J gene TRBJ1-6; TRBD1 agrees at 11 bases. Trimming removed 5 bases from V and 8 bases from J; junction bases left unmatched: 5. CDR3 length: 15 amino acids. Germline assignment: CDR1 LNHDA and CDR2 SQIVND (reference sequence). The CDR3 reads CASSVGDRGYSPLHF. The CDR3, as DNA: TGTGCCAGTAGTGTGGGGGACAGGGGGTATTCACCCCTCCACTTT.

The chain employs TRBV4-1 and TRBJ1-3, with TRBD1 matching 7 bases. The germline V gene has CDR1 MGHRA and CDR2 YSYEKL. V shed 0 bases and J 2 bases; nucleotides not matched to a gene: 4. The CDR3 sequence is 16 residues long. CDR3 nucleotide sequence: TGCGCCAGCAGCCAAGATGCGACAGGGACTGGAAACACCATATATTTT. This codes for CASSQDATGTGNTIYF.

This chain joins TRBV27 and TRBJ2-4; the match to TRBD1 covers 7 bases. The CDR3 spans 16 residues. The V gene end was trimmed by 2 bases and the J gene end by 1 base; junction bases not matched to a gene: 5. In germline, CDR1 is MNHEY, CDR2 SMNVEV (reference sequence). The CDR3 is CASSLRARGAKNIQYF. DNA for the CDR3: TGTGCCAGCAGTTTAAGGGCCAGGGGGGCCAAAAACATTCAGTACTTC.

V and J are TRBV6-1 and TRBJ2-1; D gene uncertain. The V and J ends lost 0 bases and 4 bases respectively, with 4 bases between them. Germline loops: CDR1 MNHNS, CDR2 SASEGT. The CDR3 covers 13 residues. The CDR3 region is CASSEAPYNEQFF. Written as DNA, the CDR3 is TGTGCCAGCAGTGAAGCTCCGTACAATGAGCAGTTCTTC.

This chain connects TRBV5-4 to TRBJ2-3, with TRBD2 matching 12 bases. The CDR3 is made up of 20 amino acids. After removal of 5 bases from V and 6 bases from J, the junction contained 22 bases not matched to a gene. Germline-derived CDR1 and CDR2 are SGHNT and YYREEE (reference sequence). CDR3 bases: TGTGCCAGCAGATTGACCGGGACTAGCGGGTCCTACCTTACTATTGATACGCAGTATTTT. The encoded protein is CASRLTGTSGSYLTIDTQYF.

The J gene is TRBJ2-3, the V gene TRBV9; 11 bases are a match to TRBD1. This CDR3 has 17 residues. Losses at the gene ends were 0 bases for V and 3 bases for J; bases not matched to a gene: 6. CDR1 is SGDLS and CDR2 is YYNGEE in the germline V gene. The CDR3 here is CASSVGVGDRGTDTQYF. In DNA, the CDR3 is TGTGCCAGCAGCGTAGGAGTAGGGGACAGGGGGACAGATACGCAGTATTTT.

This clone was detected a few times. The chain couples TRBV7-9 to TRBJ1-2, with D maybe TRBD1 (6 bases). Germline CDR1 SEHNR, CDR2 FQNEAQ (reference sequence). Trimming took off 2 bases at V and 4 bases at J, with 14 bases between the two ends. CDR3 length: 15 residues. The CDR3 DNA reads as TGTGCCAGCAGCTTATCAGGGGACGTAAGCTATGGCTACACCTTC. This encodes CASSLSGDVSYGYTF.

The CDR3 nucleotides are TGCGCCAGCAGCCAATGGCAGGGAAACAATGAGCAGTTCTTC. It yields the protein CASSQWQGNNEQFF. V usage is TRBV4-3 and J usage is TRBJ2-1, with TRBD1 as a possible D gene (5 bases). The CDR3 totals 14 residues. Germline V gene data show CDR1 as LGHNA and CDR2 as YSLEER. V was clipped by 2 bases and J by 5 bases, with 10 bases between them.